This TCR beta chain was documented in a study of T-cell memory formation after mild COVID-19. Study findings and constraints: Memory from before infection featured some responding clones, which suggests cross-reactive memory joined.

About this clonotype itself: The antigen remains unidentified.

V lost 5 bases and J lost 0; bases outside the gene matches: 1. CDR1 is DFQATT, CDR2 SNEGSKA, per germline (reference sequence). This CDR3 is built from 13 residues. Researchers used 5'RACE with constant-segment primers to make TCR alpha and TCR beta cDNA libraries that carry sample barcodes and UMIs. TCRdb reanalysed the 5' RACE reads using MiXCR and keeps one entry per CDR3 protein. The sample contains around 320,000 distinct CDR3 sequences, around 28% of which appear only once. The V and J genes are TRBV20-1 and TRBJ1-1, with 9 nucleotides matching TRBD1. The sample taken for sequencing was PBMCs or a T cell subset sorted from them (not recorded which). This clonotype originated in an adult woman who had mild COVID-19 (a few samples of this study predate the infection). Cell type and time point are not known. The DNA for the CDR3 is TGCAGTGCTTACAGGGGGCTGAACACTGAAGCTTTCTTT. It is translated as CSAYRGLNTEAFF.